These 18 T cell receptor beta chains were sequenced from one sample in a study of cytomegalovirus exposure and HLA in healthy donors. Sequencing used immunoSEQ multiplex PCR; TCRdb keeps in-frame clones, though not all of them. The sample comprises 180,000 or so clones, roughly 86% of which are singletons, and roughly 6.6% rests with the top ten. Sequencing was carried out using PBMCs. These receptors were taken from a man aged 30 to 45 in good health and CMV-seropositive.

This CDR3 is CASSLRQGHQPQHF. Here the CDR3 DNA reads TGTGCCAGTAGTCTAAGACAGGGTCATCAGCCCCAGCATTTT. The V gene is TRBV19, the J gene TRBJ1-5; 7 bases agree with TRBD1. From germline, CDR1 is LNHDA and CDR2 SQIVND (reference sequence). The CDR3 contains 14 residues. The V gene end was trimmed by 5 bases and the J gene end by 5 bases; junction bases not matched to a gene: 6.

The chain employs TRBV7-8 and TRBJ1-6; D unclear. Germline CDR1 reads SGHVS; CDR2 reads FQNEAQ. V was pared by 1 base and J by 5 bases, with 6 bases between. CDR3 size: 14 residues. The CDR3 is CASSLGQDNSPLHF. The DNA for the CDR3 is TGTGCCAGCAGCTTAGGTCAGGATAATTCACCCCTCCACTTT.

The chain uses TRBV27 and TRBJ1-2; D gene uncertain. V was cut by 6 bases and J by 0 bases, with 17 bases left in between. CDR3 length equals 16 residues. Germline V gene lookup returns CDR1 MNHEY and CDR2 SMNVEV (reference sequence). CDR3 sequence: CASSYRPSLANYGYTF. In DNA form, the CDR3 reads TGTGCCAGCAGCTACAGACCGAGCTTAGCTAACTATGGCTACACCTTC.

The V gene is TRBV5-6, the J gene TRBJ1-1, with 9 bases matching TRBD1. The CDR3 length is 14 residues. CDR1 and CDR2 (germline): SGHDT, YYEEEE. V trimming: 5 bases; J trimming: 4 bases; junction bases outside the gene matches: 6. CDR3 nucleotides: TGTGCCAGCAGACAACAGGGGGCGGCCACTGAAGCTTTCTTT. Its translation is CASRQQGAATEAFF.

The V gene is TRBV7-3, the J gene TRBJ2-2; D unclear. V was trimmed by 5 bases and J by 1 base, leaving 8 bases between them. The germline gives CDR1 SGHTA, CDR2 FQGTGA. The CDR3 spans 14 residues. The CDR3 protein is CASSPLGNTGELFF. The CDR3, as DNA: TGTGCCAGCAGCCCTTTAGGGAACACCGGGGAGCTGTTTTTT.

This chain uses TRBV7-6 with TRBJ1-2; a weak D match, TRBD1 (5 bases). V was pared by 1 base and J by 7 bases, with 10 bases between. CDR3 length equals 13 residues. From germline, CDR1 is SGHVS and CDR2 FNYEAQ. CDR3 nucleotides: TGTGCCAGCAGCTTAGGGGGCGCGGGTGGCTACACCTTC. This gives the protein CASSLGGAGGYTF.

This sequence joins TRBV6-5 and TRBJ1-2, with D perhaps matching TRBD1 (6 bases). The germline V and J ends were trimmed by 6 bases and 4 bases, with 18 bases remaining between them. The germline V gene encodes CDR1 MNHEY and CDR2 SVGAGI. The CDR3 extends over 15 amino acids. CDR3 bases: TGTGCCAGCAGGTCAACAGGGCCCCCCGGCTATGGCTACACCTTC. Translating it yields CASRSTGPPGYGYTF.

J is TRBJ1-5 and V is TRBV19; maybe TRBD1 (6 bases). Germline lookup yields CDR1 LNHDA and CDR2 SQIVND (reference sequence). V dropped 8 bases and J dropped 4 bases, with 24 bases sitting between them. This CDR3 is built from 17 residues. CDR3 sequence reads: CASSSKTQGRGNQPQHF. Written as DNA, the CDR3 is TGTGCCAGTTCCTCAAAGACACAGGGAAGGGGAAATCAGCCCCAGCATTTT. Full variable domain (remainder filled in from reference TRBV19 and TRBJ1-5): DGGITQSPKYLFRKEGQNVTLSCEQNLNHDAMYWYRQDPGQGLRLIYYSQIVNDFQKGDIAEGYSVSREKKESFPLTVTSAQKNPTAFYLCASSSKTQGRGNQPQHFGDGTRLSIL.

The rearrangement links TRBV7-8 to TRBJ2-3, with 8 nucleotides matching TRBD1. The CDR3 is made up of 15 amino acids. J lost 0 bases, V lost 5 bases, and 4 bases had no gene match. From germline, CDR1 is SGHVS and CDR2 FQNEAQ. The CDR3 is CASSPGTGSTDTQYF. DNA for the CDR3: TGTGCCAGCAGCCCCGGGACAGGAAGCACAGATACGCAGTATTTT.

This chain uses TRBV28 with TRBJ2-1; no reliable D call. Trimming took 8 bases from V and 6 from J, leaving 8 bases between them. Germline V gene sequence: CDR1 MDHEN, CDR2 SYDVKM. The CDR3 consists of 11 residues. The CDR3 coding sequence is TGTGCCAGCGGCGCGGCCAATGAGCAGTTCTTC. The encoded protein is CASGAANEQFF.

The CDR3 spells CAISGTGPEAFF. CDR3 DNA: TGTGCCATCAGCGGGACGGGCCCTGAAGCTTTCTTT. The V and J genes are TRBV10-3 and TRBJ1-1, with TRBD1 as a possible D gene (5 bases). Between the trimmed V and J ends, which lost 6 bases and 6 bases, there was a span of 11 bases. CDR1 is ENHRY, CDR2 SYGVKD, per germline. The CDR3 is 12 amino acids.

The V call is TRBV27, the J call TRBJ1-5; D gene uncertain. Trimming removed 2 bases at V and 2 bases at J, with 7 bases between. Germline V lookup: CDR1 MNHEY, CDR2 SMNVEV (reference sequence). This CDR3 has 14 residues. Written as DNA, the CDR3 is TGTGCCAGCAGTTTAAACAGCCGCAATCAGCCCCAGCATTTT. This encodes CASSLNSRNQPQHF.

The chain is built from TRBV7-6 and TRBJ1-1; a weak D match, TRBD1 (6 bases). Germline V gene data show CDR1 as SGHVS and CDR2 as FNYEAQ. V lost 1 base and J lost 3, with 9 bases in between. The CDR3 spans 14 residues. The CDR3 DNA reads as TGTGCCAGCAGCTTAGTAAGGGGGGACACTGAAGCTTTCTTT. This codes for CASSLVRGDTEAFF.

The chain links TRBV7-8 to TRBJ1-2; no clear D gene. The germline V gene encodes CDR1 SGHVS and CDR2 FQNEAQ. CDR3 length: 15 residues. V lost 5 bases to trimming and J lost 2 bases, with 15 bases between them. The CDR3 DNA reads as TGTGCCAGCAGCCCCGCCATCAACCCCAACTATGGCTACACCTTC. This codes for CASSPAINPNYGYTF.

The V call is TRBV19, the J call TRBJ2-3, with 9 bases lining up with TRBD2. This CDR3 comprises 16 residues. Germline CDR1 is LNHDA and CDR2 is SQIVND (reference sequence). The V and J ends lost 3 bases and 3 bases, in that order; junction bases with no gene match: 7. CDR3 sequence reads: CASSMAGTSFTDTQYF. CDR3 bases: TGTGCCAGTAGTATGGCCGGGACTAGCTTTACAGATACGCAGTATTTT.

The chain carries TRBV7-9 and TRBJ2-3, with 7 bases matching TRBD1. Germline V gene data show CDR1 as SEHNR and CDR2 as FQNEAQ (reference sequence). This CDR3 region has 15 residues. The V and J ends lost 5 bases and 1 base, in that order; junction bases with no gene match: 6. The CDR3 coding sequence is TGTGCCAGCAGCGAGACAGGGTTGGGCACAGATACGCAGTATTTT. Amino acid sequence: CASSETGLGTDTQYF.

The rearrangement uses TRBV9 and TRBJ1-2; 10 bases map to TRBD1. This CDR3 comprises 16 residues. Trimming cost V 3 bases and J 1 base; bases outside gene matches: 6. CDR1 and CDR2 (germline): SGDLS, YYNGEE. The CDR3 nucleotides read TGTGCCAGCAGCGAACCGGGACAGGGGTTTAACTATGGCTACACCTTC. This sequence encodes CASSEPGQGFNYGYTF.

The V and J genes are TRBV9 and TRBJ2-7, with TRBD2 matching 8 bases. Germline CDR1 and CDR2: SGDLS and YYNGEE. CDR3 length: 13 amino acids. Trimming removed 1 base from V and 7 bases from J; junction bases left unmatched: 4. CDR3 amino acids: CASSVMLAGEQYF. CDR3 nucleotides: TGTGCCAGCAGCGTAATGCTAGCGGGTGAGCAGTACTTC.